These 23 T cell receptor beta chains originate from one sample sequenced in a study of cytomegalovirus exposure and HLA in healthy donors. PCR used 60 Vbeta primers and 13 Jbeta primers. Some clones are missing from TCRdb's copy, which holds only in-frame ones; the method was immunoSEQ multiplex PCR. The table has about 230,000 clones, around 78% seen once. The sequencing input was PBMCs. Source of these receptors: a boy younger than 18 in good health and CMV-seronegative.

The gene calls are TRBV10-1 and TRBJ2-1, with TRBD2 identical over 9 bases. Germline CDR1 WNHNN, CDR2 SYGVQD (reference sequence). V lost 2 bases and J lost 7; bases outside the gene matches: 12. The CDR3 contains 17 residues. CDR3 sequence: CASSEAAGGTPGNEQFF. DNA of the CDR3: TGCGCCAGCAGTGAGGCAGCGGGAGGTACACCGGGGAATGAGCAGTTCTTC.

The chain carries TRBV27 and TRBJ2-2; 10 nucleotides align to TRBD1. The germline V gene has CDR1 MNHEY and CDR2 SMNVEV (reference sequence). Trimming took 10 bases from V and 4 from J; bases not matched to a gene: 9. The CDR3 contains 15 residues. CDR3 sequence: CATNDRGLGTGELFF. CDR3 nucleotides: TGTGCCACCAACGACAGGGGGCTGGGCACCGGGGAGCTGTTTTTT.

This chain connects TRBV30 to TRBJ1-2, with 7 bases that match TRBD1. This CDR3 region has 12 residues. Germline V CDR1 and CDR2: GTSNPN, SVGIG (reference sequence). With V trimmed by 7 bases and J by 7 bases, 9 bases remained unmatched. CDR3 bases: TGTGCCTCAAGGACAGGAGGGGGTGGCTACACCTTC. This gives the protein CASRTGGGGYTF.

This clone was picked up one time. This chain uses TRBV4-2 with TRBJ2-7; weak D call: TRBD2 (7 bases). Trimming left V 6 bases short and J 0 bases short, with 12 bases between. Germline CDR1 reads LGHNA; CDR2 reads YNFKEQ. CDR3 length equals 14 residues. The CDR3 DNA follows: TGTGCCAGCAGTCGGGGGGCTAGCTCCTACGAGCAGTACTTC. This sequence encodes CASSRGASSYEQYF.

The chain uses TRBV19 and TRBJ2-1; D might be TRBD1 (5 bases). The germline CDR1 and CDR2 sequences are LNHDA and SQIVND (reference sequence). The V gene lost 3 bases and the J gene lost 2 bases, with 11 bases spanning the gap. CDR3 length: 15 amino acids. CDR3 sequence: CASSIDQGAYNEQFF. CDR3 nucleotide sequence: TGTGCCAGTAGTATCGATCAGGGTGCCTACAATGAGCAGTTCTTC. Full variable domain (missing parts from reference TRBV19 and TRBJ2-1): DGGITQSPKYLFRKEGQNVTLSCEQNLNHDAMYWYRQDPGQGLRLIYYSQIVNDFQKGDIAEGYSVSREKKESFPLTVTSAQKNPTAFYLCASSIDQGAYNEQFFGPGTRLTVL.

A word on this clone: The junction differs from germline at one of its ends, possibly a read error. V usage is TRBV7-9 and J usage is TRBJ2-7; TRBD1 aligns across 7 bases. Germline V gene data show CDR1 as SEHNR and CDR2 as FQNEAQ (reference sequence). The CDR3 extends over 17 amino acids. In DNA form, the CDR3 reads TGTTCCAGCAGCTCACTACTCGACAGGGAGAGGCTGTACGAGCAGTACTTC. Amino acids: CSSSSLLDRERLYEQYF. The variable domain in full, completed from reference TRBV7-9 and TRBJ2-7, reads DTGVSQNPRHKITKRGQNVTFRCDPISEHNRLYWYRQTLGQGPEFLTYFQNEAQLEKSRLLSDRFSAERPKGSFSTLEIQRTEQGDSAMYLCSSSSLLDRERLYEQYFGPGTRLTVT.

The chain has TRBV4-1 and TRBJ2-5, with 9 bases lining up with TRBD1. The length of the CDR3 is 17 residues. The trim removed 4 bases at V and 3 bases at J, leaving 12 bases unmatched. Germline CDR1 and CDR2: MGHRA and YSYEKL. This CDR3 is CASSPNTGGLREETQYF. The CDR3 coding sequence is TGCGCCAGCAGCCCCAACACAGGGGGCTTGCGAGAAGAGACCCAGTACTTC.

The chain links TRBV7-9 to TRBJ2-2, with 8 bases identical to TRBD2. This CDR3 is 16 amino acids long. Germline V gene sequence: CDR1 SEHNR, CDR2 FQNEAQ (reference sequence). V shed 5 bases, J shed 4 bases, and the junction held 9 bases outside the gene matches. The CDR3 loop is CASSEPRGAGTGELFF. In nucleotides, the CDR3 is TGTGCCAGCAGCGAGCCGCGGGGGGCGGGCACCGGGGAGCTGTTTTTT.

The CDR3 is CASRPAREAEEQYF. In DNA, the CDR3 is TGTGCCAGCAGACCGGCGCGGGAAGCCGAAGAGCAGTACTTC. This chain connects TRBV6-1 to TRBJ2-7, with D maybe TRBD2 (6 bases). The germline gives CDR1 MNHNS, CDR2 SASEGT. The V end lost 6 bases, the J end lost 7 bases, and 19 bases lay between the germline ends. There are 14 residues in the CDR3.

The chain carries TRBV9 and TRBJ1-3, with D unresolved. Germline CDR1 is SGDLS and CDR2 is YYNGEE. V was cut by 3 bases and J by 0 bases, with 7 bases left in between. The length of the CDR3 is 14 residues. The CDR3 sequence is CASSARDSGNTIYF. Here the CDR3 DNA reads TGTGCCAGCAGCGCCCGGGACTCTGGAAACACCATATATTTT.

This clone was seen once. The chain couples TRBV27 to TRBJ1-1; unclear D gene. V was trimmed by 3 bases and J by 1 base, leaving 6 bases between them. The germline V gene has CDR1 MNHEY and CDR2 SMNVEV (reference sequence). The CDR3 extends over 13 amino acids. Written as DNA, the CDR3 is TGTGCCAGCAGTTTTCGGGAGAACACTGAAGCTTTCTTT. Its protein product is CASSFRENTEAFF.

J is TRBJ1-2 and V is TRBV27; TRBD1 is a possible D gene (6 bases). The V end lost 7 bases, the J end lost 3 bases, and 18 bases lay between the germline ends. This CDR3 contains 15 residues. The germline V gene encodes CDR1 MNHEY and CDR2 SMNVEV (reference sequence). CDR3 loop: CASTSYDGTYYGYTF. CDR3 coding DNA: TGTGCCAGCACATCTTACGACGGGACATACTATGGCTACACCTTC.

The V call is TRBV11-1, the J call TRBJ2-1; 7 bases line up with TRBD2. The germline CDR1 and CDR2 sequences are SGHAT and FQDESV (reference sequence). The CDR3 runs to 16 residues. V trimming: 5 bases; J trimming: 3 bases; junction bases outside the gene matches: 10. The CDR3 is CASSPWGGRGYNEQFF. The CDR3 DNA is TGTGCCAGCAGCCCATGGGGCGGGAGAGGCTACAATGAGCAGTTCTTC.

This clone was seen a handful of times. The V and J genes are TRBV7-2 and TRBJ2-2; TRBD2 aligns across 10 bases. The ends lost 4 bases at V and 1 base at J; junction bases unmatched: 9. Germline V gene lookup returns CDR1 SGHTA and CDR2 FQGNSA. The CDR3 is made up of 18 amino acids. CDR3 sequence: CASSSYSLAGGNTGELFF. The CDR3 nucleotides are TGTGCCAGCAGCTCGTACTCTTTAGCGGGAGGGAACACCGGGGAGCTGTTTTTT.

V usage is TRBV9 and J usage is TRBJ2-1; weak D call: TRBD2 (7 bases). The CDR3 length is 15 residues. The V and J ends lost 4 bases and 6 bases respectively, with 17 bases between them. Germline CDR1 reads SGDLS; CDR2 reads YYNGEE. CDR3 DNA: TGTGCCAGCAGCCCCCCCGGGGGGCCCTCCAATGAGCAGTTCTTC. It is translated as CASSPPGGPSNEQFF.

The chain couples TRBV7-3 to TRBJ2-2; D is uncertain. Germline CDR1 reads SGHTA; CDR2 reads FQGTGA. The V end lost 5 bases, the J end lost 1 base, and 14 bases lay between the germline ends. CDR3 length: 16 residues. Here the CDR3 reads CASSRIFRGNTGELFF. The CDR3 nucleotides are TGTGCCAGCAGCCGCATATTTCGCGGGAACACCGGGGAGCTGTTTTTT.

The count of this clone is one. The chain employs TRBV9 and TRBJ1-1; D is possibly TRBD1 (5 bases). Looked up from germline, CDR1 is SGDLS and CDR2 is YYNGEE. This CDR3 has 18 amino acids. V was clipped by 4 bases and J by 7 bases, with 29 bases between them. The CDR3 loop reads CASSRTTGRGSGVGEAFF. The CDR3 DNA follows: TGTGCCAGCAGCCGGACGACGGGACGGGGGAGTGGCGTGGGTGAAGCTTTCTTT.

This clone showed up just once. This sequence joins TRBV30 and TRBJ2-4; D is possibly TRBD1 (7 bases). Germline loops: CDR1 GTSNPN, CDR2 SVGIG (reference sequence). Trimming removed 2 bases from V and 0 bases from J, with 11 bases in between. There are 15 residues in the CDR3. CDR3 sequence (DNA): TGTGCCTGGAGTACAGGGGAGGCAGCCAAAAACATTCAGTACTTC. It encodes CAWSTGEAAKNIQYF.

This chain joins TRBV27 and TRBJ1-1; D is perhaps TRBD1 (5 bases). The ends were cut back, 3 bases at V and 3 bases at J, with 14 bases in the middle. Germline CDR1 reads MNHEY; CDR2 reads SMNVEV (reference sequence). CDR3 length: 15 residues. The CDR3 spells CASSFLGRGDTEAFF. DNA for the CDR3: TGTGCCAGCAGTTTTTTGGGGCGGGGGGACACTGAAGCTTTCTTT.

The V gene is TRBV7-2, the J gene TRBJ1-3, with TRBD1 matching 7 bases. CDR3 length: 16 residues. V dropped 4 bases and J dropped 2; count of bases not matched to a gene: 8. The germline gives CDR1 SGHTA, CDR2 FQGNSA. In nucleotides, the CDR3 is TGTGCCAGCAGCTGGCGGGGACAGAAGGCTGGAAACACCATATATTTT. It specifies CASSWRGQKAGNTIYF.

This clone was seen more than once but under ten times. The chain employs TRBV10-3 and TRBJ1-1; TRBD1 is a possible D gene (6 bases). Germline CDR1 is ENHRY and CDR2 is SYGVKD. With 6 bases removed from V and 5 bases from J, the gap between germline ends came to 13 bases. The CDR3 has 13 residues. CDR3 sequence (DNA): TGTGCCATCAGCAAAGGGGGGGAAACTGAAGCTTTCTTT. It yields the protein CAISKGGETEAFF.

This clone was observed a handful of times. CDR3 DNA: TGTGCCAGCAGCCCCGACTTATACCACCAGGGGTCTAATTCACCCCTCCACTTT. This translates into CASSPDLYHQGSNSPLHF. The rearrangement uses TRBV7-9 and TRBJ1-6, with D possibly TRBD1 on 6 matching bases. Trimming took off 5 bases at V and 6 bases at J, with 23 bases between the two ends. CDR3 length: 18 residues. Per germline, CDR1 SEHNR and CDR2 FQNEAQ (reference sequence).

The J gene is TRBJ1-2, the V gene TRBV2, with 9 positions matching TRBD1. Germline values: CDR1 SNHLY, CDR2 FYNNEI. This CDR3 has 12 amino acids. V shed 5 bases, J shed 10 bases, and the junction held 5 bases outside the gene matches. CDR3 amino acids: CASSWTGADYTF. The CDR3 DNA reads TGTGCCAGCAGTTGGACAGGGGCTGACTACACCTTC.